This T cell receptor beta chain came from a study of regulatory T cells in long-lasting Graves disease. With 4 bases clipped from V and 5 bases from J, the junction kept 10 bases outside the gene matches. The CDR3 runs to 14 residues. CDR1 and CDR2 (germline): GTSNPN, SVGIG (reference sequence). Arm-PCR of CDR3 regions and iRepertoire HTBI primers were the basis on which TCR beta libraries were built. One entry per CDR3 protein results from TCRdb running MiXCR on the multiplex PCR reads. The profile shows 550,000 to 600,000 distinct CDR3 sequences, about 16% of them singletons. As to time point: newly diagnosed GD, antithyroid drugs for less than 3 months. The TCR library was made from RNA that had been extracted from PBMCs in TRIzol. These data were likewise used in another study, on T cells in Graves' hyperthyroidism and ophthalmopathy.

The chain combines TRBV30 with TRBJ1-1; TRBD1 agrees at 7 bases. The sample here was peripheral blood mononuclear cells (PBMCs), taken at new diagnosis, from a patient treated with antithyroid drugs. The clonotype was recovered from a man aged 18 to 35 with Graves disease. In DNA, the CDR3 is TGTGCCTGGACCCTCGGGGCAGGGGGGACTGAAGCTTTCTTT. It translates to CAWTLGAGGTEAFF.